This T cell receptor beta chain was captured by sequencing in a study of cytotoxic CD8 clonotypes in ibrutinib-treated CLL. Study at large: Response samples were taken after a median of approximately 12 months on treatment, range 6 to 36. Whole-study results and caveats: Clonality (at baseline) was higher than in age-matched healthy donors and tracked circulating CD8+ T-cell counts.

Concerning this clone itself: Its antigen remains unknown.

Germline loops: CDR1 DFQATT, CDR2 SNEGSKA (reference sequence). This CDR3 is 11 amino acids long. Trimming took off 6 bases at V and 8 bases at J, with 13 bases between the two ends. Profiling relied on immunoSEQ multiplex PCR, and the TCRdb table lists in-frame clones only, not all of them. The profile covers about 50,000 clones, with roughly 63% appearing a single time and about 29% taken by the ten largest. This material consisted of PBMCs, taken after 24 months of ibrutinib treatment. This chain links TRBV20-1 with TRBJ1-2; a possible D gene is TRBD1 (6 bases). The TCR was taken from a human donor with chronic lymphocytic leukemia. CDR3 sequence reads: CSAGRGAGYTF. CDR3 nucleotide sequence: TGCAGTGCGGGGCGGGGGGCGGGCTACACCTTC.